A selection of T cell receptor beta chains follows, all from one sample in a study of T cell responses to AZD1222 COVID-19 vaccine. Sequencing was performed with immunoSEQ multiplex PCR; in TCRdb, only in-frame clones are kept and a portion is missing. The data contain approximately 140,000 clones, 90% of them seen just once; the ten biggest clones take up about 3.3%. Sample: peripheral blood, taken 28 days after the second AZD1222 dose. Receptors originate from an adult who received the AZD1222 COVID-19 vaccine. Each CDR3 is given with its conserved first and last residue. D genes are given only for firm matches. Clone size is given for some rows only: seen once, a few or many times, or a class if the clone is expanded.

CDR3 protein,CDR3 DNA,J gene,V gene,clone size,D gene
CASSLAQGNPYNEQFF,TGTGCCAGCAGCTTAGCGCAGGGTAACCCCTACAATGAGCAGTTCTTC,TRBJ2-1,TRBV5-5,.,.
CASSKGKLAKNIQYF,TGTGCCAGCAGCAAGGGAAAGCTAGCCAAAAACATTCAGTACTTC,TRBJ2-4,TRBV21-1,.,.
CAWSVRRGKFDEAFF,TGTGCCTGGAGTGTAAGGCGGGGGAAGTTTGATGAAGCTTTCTTT,TRBJ1-1,TRBV30,.,.
CASRKTGGAIEAFF,TGTGCCAGCAGGAAGACAGGGGGCGCGATCGAAGCTTTCTTT,TRBJ1-1,TRBV6-5,.,TRBD1
CASDDSGRGSDTQYF,TGTGCCAGCGACGATAGCGGGAGGGGGTCAGATACGCAGTATTTT,TRBJ2-3,TRBV3-1/TRBV3-2,.,TRBD2
CASSQEGQLLGEQYF,TGCGCCAGCAGCCAAGAAGGACAGCTTTTGGGCGAGCAGTACTTC,TRBJ2-7,TRBV4-1,.,.
CASSYYPGQDYEQYF,TGTGCCAGCAGTTACTACCCGGGACAGGACTACGAGCAGTACTTC,TRBJ2-7,TRBV6-6,.,TRBD1
CASRGEAWGLYGYTF,TGTGCCAGCAGAGGGGAGGCCTGGGGGCTCTATGGCTACACCTTC,TRBJ1-2,TRBV6-5,.,.
CSVYGASGGGYNEQFF,TGCAGCGTTTATGGGGCTAGCGGGGGGGGCTACAATGAGCAGTTCTTC,TRBJ2-1,TRBV29-1,.,TRBD2
CAWSVETENQPQHF,TGTGCCTGGAGTGTAGAGACGGAAAATCAGCCCCAGCATTTT,TRBJ1-5,TRBV30,.,.
CASSPTRTGEAFF,TGTGCCAGCTCACCTACCAGGACAGGTGAAGCTTTCTTT,TRBJ1-1,TRBV18,.,TRBD1
CASSPPDSIYGYTF,TGTGCCAGCTCACCACCGGACAGTATCTATGGCTACACCTTC,TRBJ1-2,TRBV18,.,.
CASERTDTQYF,TGTGCCAGCGAGCGGACAGATACGCAGTATTTT,TRBJ2-3,TRBV6-5,.,.
CASSEASKTSGNTIYF,TGTGCCAGCAGTGAAGCCTCTAAAACCTCTGGAAACACCATATATTTT,TRBJ1-3,TRBV2,few,.
CASPPGGAGGNENTEAFF,TGTGCCAGCCCGCCCGGGGGTGCAGGGGGCAATGAGAACACTGAAGCTTTCTTT,TRBJ1-1,TRBV28,.,TRBD1
CASSLMGGHGEKLFF,TGTGCCAGCAGCTTAATGGGAGGTCATGGTGAAAAACTGTTTTTT,TRBJ1-4,TRBV7-8,.,.
CASSPPGKTHGYTF,TGTGCCAGCAGCCCTCCCGGGAAAACCCATGGCTACACCTTC,TRBJ1-2,TRBV9,.,.
CASSQEGNTEAFF,TGTGCCAGCAGCCAAGAAGGGAACACTGAAGCTTTCTTT,TRBJ1-1,TRBV3-1/TRBV3-2,.,.
CASSLNKAAHSGANVLTF,TGTGCCAGCAGCTTAAACAAGGCGGCCCACTCTGGGGCCAACGTCCTGACTTTC,TRBJ2-6,TRBV7-2,.,.
CASSLAVQGIAGNTIYF,TGTGCCAGCAGCTTAGCCGTACAGGGAATAGCTGGAAACACCATATATTTT,TRBJ1-3,TRBV7-6,.,.
CASSLYEQYF,TGTGCCAGCAGCTTATACGAGCAGTACTTC,TRBJ2-7,TRBV11-2,.,.
CASSQEKVAVNTGELFF,TGTGCCAGCAGCCAAGAAAAGGTAGCGGTAAACACCGGGGAGCTGTTTTTT,TRBJ2-2,TRBV3-1/TRBV3-2,.,.
CAGRSGSGSTDTQYF,TGTGCCGGGCGGAGCGGGAGCGGCTCCACAGATACGCAGTATTTT,TRBJ2-3,TRBV6-5,.,TRBD2
CASSQSESGGHNYGYTF,TGCGCCAGCAGTCAATCGGAGAGTGGGGGGCATAACTATGGCTACACCTTC,TRBJ1-2,TRBV23-1,.,.
CASSSYQGTSGEGYEQYF,TGTGCCAGCAGCTCCTATCAAGGGACTAGCGGGGAAGGCTACGAGCAGTACTTC,TRBJ2-7,TRBV11-2,.,TRBD2
CATSAGQGAFVGYTF,TGTGCCACCAGTGCTGGACAGGGTGCCTTCGTTGGCTACACCTTC,TRBJ1-2,TRBV24-1,once,TRBD1
CASSGGRQETQYF,TGTGCCAGCAGCGGTGGCAGACAAGAGACCCAGTACTTC,TRBJ2-5,TRBV7-9,.,.
CASSSALGQPINEQFF,TGTGCCAGCAGTTCCGCGCTGGGACAGCCTATCAATGAGCAGTTCTTC,TRBJ2-1,TRBV6-5,.,TRBD1
CASSLVQGAGEQFF,TGTGCCAGCAGCTTAGTTCAGGGGGCGGGTGAGCAGTTCTTC,TRBJ2-1,TRBV7-6,.,TRBD1
CASSFGTSGTEQFF,TGTGCCAGCAGCTTCGGGACTAGCGGGACTGAGCAGTTCTTC,TRBJ2-1,TRBV2,.,TRBD2
CASSLRTGGGYTF,TGTGCCAGCAGTTTAAGGACAGGGGGCGGCTACACCTTC,TRBJ1-2,TRBV12-3/TRBV12-4,.,TRBD1
CASTEYLCGRGRLYGYTF,TGCGCCAGCACCGAATACCTCTGTGGGAGGGGGCGATTATATGGCTACACCTTC,TRBJ1-2,TRBV23-1,.,TRBD1
CASSLLDGVSEAFF,TGTGCCAGCAGTTTACTGGACGGGGTGTCTGAAGCTTTCTTT,TRBJ1-1,TRBV27,.,.
CASSHPWEQYF,TGTGCCAGCAGTCACCCTTGGGAGCAGTACTTC,TRBJ2-7,TRBV6-2/TRBV6-3,.,.
CASSIARGRVDQPQHF,TGTGCCAGTAGTATCGCTAGAGGCAGGGTGGATCAGCCCCAGCATTTT,TRBJ1-5,TRBV19,.,.
CASSDAGWPGGYTF,TGTGCCAGCAGCGATGCTGGGTGGCCAGGGGGCTACACCTTC,TRBJ1-2,TRBV11-2,.,.
CSADLQLTPTGVGTEAFF,TGCAGCGCGGACCTGCAATTGACCCCAACAGGGGTAGGCACTGAAGCTTTCTTT,TRBJ1-1,TRBV29-1,.,TRBD1
CASSLDPQGTENTEAFF,TGTGCCAGCAGCTTAGACCCCCAAGGGACAGAGAACACTGAAGCTTTCTTT,TRBJ1-1,TRBV7-9,.,TRBD1
CASSPGTVSNEQFF,TGCGCCAGCAGCCCCGGGACAGTTAGTAATGAGCAGTTCTTC,TRBJ2-1,TRBV5-1,.,TRBD1
CASSQDFGGRGYTF,TGCGCCAGCAGCCAAGATTTCGGGGGGCGGGGCTACACCTTC,TRBJ1-2,TRBV4-1,.,.
CASSPQDISNYGYTF,TGTGCCAGCTCACCACAGGACATATCTAACTATGGCTACACCTTC,TRBJ1-2,TRBV18,.,.
CASSVLAGGAGELFF,TGTGCCAGCAGTGTTCTAGCGGGAGGGGCCGGGGAGCTGTTTTTT,TRBJ2-2,TRBV2,.,TRBD2
CASGYTTTTYNEQFF,TGTGCTAGTGGTTATACGACAACCACCTACAATGAGCAGTTCTTC,TRBJ2-1,TRBV12-5,.,.
CASSRGQGRETQYF,TGTGCCAGCAGCCGTGGACAGGGGAGGGAGACCCAGTACTTC,TRBJ2-5,TRBV6-6,once,TRBD1
CASSLGGGRYNEQFF,TGTGCCAGCAGCTTGGGAGGAGGAAGGTACAATGAGCAGTTCTTC,TRBJ2-1,TRBV5-4,.,.
CASSSLSHGYTF,TGTGCCAGCAGCTCCCTCTCCCATGGCTACACCTTC,TRBJ1-2,TRBV13,once,.
CASSVSGNTEAFF,TGTGCCAGCAGCGTCTCAGGAAACACTGAAGCTTTCTTT,TRBJ1-1,TRBV9,.,.
CASSPGTHSNQPQHF,TGTGCCAGCAGCCCCGGGACTCACAGCAATCAGCCCCAGCATTTT,TRBJ1-5,TRBV7-8,.,.
CASSPRRLRGFSYEQYF,TGTGCCAGCAGCCCCCGGAGGTTGCGGGGGTTCTCCTACGAGCAGTACTTC,TRBJ2-7,TRBV11-3,.,TRBD2
CASRGGREGRETQYF,TGCGCCAGCAGAGGGGGTCGGGAGGGCCGAGAGACCCAGTACTTC,TRBJ2-5,TRBV5-1,.,TRBD2
CASGLLTGTSGTMNTGELFF,TGTGCTAGTGGTTTGCTCACCGGGACTAGCGGGACTATGAACACCGGGGAGCTGTTTTTT,TRBJ2-2,TRBV12-5,.,TRBD2
CASSEAVGGYGYTF,TGTGCCAGCAGTGAAGCGGTAGGGGGATATGGCTACACCTTC,TRBJ1-2,TRBV6-1,.,.